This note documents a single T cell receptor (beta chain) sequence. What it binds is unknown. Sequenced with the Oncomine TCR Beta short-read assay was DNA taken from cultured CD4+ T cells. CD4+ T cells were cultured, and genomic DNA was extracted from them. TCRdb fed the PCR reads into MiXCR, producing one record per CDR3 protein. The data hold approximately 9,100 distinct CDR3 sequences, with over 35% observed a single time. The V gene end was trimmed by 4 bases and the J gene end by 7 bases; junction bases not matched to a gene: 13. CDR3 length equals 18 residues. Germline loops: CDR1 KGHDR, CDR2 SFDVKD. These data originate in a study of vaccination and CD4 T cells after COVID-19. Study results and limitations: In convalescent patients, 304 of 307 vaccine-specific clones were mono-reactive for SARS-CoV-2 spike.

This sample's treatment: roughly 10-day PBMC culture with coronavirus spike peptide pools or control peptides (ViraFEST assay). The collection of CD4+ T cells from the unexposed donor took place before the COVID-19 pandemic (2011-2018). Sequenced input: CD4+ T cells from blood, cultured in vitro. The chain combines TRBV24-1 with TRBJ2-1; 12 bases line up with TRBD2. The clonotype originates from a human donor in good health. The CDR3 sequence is CATSEGTSGLRRKNEQFF. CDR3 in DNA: TGTGCCACCAGTGAGGGGACTAGCGGGTTGAGAAGGAAGAATGAGCAGTTCTTC.